This record concerns one TCR beta chain sequence. This entry belongs to a study of T cells after yellow fever vaccination. V lost 0 bases and J 0 bases, leaving 8 bases between the germline ends. Germline-derived CDR1 and CDR2 are DFQATT and SNEGSKA (reference sequence). The CDR3 spans 14 residues. TCRdb called the 5' RACE reads again in MiXCR, with one record for every CDR3 protein. The top ten clones hold over 15% of a sample with 350,000 to 450,000 distinct CDR3 sequences, approximately 18% of them seen once. The sequence was collected from a man aged 18 to 30 who received the YFV17D yellow fever vaccine. This chain links TRBV20-1 with TRBJ1-1; D gene ambiguous. Specimen: PBMCs, collected before the yellow fever booster vaccination. CDR3 DNA: TGCAGTGCTAGAGATCGAAGGGTGAACACTGAAGCTTTCTTT. Its translation: CSARDRRVNTEAFF.